Detailed here is one TCR beta chain. The data originate from a study of T cell responses to AZD1222 COVID-19 vaccine. Sequencing was performed with immunoSEQ multiplex PCR; in TCRdb, only in-frame clones are kept and a portion is missing. This sample has tens of thousands of clones, with about 90% found just once. The CDR3 has 16 residues. CDR1 SGHRS and CDR2 YFSETQ come from the germline V gene. V lost 0 bases to trimming and J lost 7 bases; unmatched junction nucleotides: 8. The starting material was peripheral blood, obtained 28 days after the second AZD1222 dose. The sequence was collected from an adult who received the AZD1222 COVID-19 vaccine. J is TRBJ2-1 and V is TRBV5-1, with 9 bases fitting TRBD1. In DNA form, the CDR3 reads TGCGCCAGCAGCTTGGGGGGACAGGGCGGTTTTAATGAGCAGTTCTTC. It encodes CASSLGGQGGFNEQFF.